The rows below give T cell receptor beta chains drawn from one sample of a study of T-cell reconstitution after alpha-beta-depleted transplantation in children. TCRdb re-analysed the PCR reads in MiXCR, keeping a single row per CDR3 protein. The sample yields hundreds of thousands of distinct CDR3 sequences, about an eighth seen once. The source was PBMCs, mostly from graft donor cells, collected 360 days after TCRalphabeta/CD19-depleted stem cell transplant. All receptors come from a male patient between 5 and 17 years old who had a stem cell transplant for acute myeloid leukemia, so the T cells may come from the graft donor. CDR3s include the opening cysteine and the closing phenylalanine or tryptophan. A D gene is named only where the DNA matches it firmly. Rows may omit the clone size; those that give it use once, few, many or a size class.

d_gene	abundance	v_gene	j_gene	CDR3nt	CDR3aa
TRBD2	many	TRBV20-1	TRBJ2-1	TGCAGTGCTAACGGAGAAGCTAGCGGGAGAGTCAATGAGCAGTTCTTC	CSANGEASGRVNEQFF
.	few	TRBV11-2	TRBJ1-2	TGTGCCAGCAGCTTAGTAGGGGGGACCGACTATGGCTACACCTTC	CASSLVGGTDYGYTF
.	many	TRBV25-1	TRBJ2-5	TGTGCCAGCGGACCAGGGGGAGGAGAGACCCAGTACTTC	CASGPGGGETQYF
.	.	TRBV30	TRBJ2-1	TGTGCCTGGAGACCTTACAATGAGCAGTTCTTC	CAWRPYNEQFF
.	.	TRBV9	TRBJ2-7	TGTGCCAGCAGCGTAGGAGCGGGACAGCAACACTACGAGCAGTACTTC	CASSVGAGQQHYEQYF
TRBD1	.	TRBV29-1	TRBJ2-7	TGCAGCGTTGAGGGGGACAGGGGGATCTACGAGCAGTACTTC	CSVEGDRGIYEQYF
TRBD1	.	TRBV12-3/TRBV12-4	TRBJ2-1	TGTGCCAGCAGACTCGACAGGGGCTCCTACAATGAGCAGTTCTTC	CASRLDRGSYNEQFF
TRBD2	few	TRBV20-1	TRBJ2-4	TGCAGTGCTAGAGATCGGCGGGAGGCCAAAAACATTCAGTACTTC	CSARDRREAKNIQYF
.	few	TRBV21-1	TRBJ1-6	TGTGCCAGCAGCGGGTCACCCCTCCACTTT	CASSGSPLHF
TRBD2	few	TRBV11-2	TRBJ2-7	TGTGCCAGCAGCTCTAGCGGGAGTCAGTACGAGCAGTACTTC	CASSSSGSQYEQYF
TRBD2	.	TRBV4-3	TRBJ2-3	TGCGCCAGCAGCCAATCCTCCGGGCTAGCGGGAGTGACAGATACGCAGTATTTT	CASSQSSGLAGVTDTQYF
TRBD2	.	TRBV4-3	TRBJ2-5	TGCGCCAGCAGCCAGAGGACTAGCGGGTTCCAAGAGACCCAGTACTTC	CASSQRTSGFQETQYF
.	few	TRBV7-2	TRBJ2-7	TGTGCCAGCAGCTTAGCCGCGACAGCCTCCTACGAGCAGTACTTC	CASSLAATASYEQYF
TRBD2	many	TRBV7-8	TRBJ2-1	TGTGCCAGCAGCTTAGTAGTCGGACTAGCAGTTTACAATGAGCAGTTCTTC	CASSLVVGLAVYNEQFF
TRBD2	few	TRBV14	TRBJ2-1	TGTGCCAGCAGCCCCCAAATGGGACTAGCCCTTCAATCGAATGAGCAGTTCTTC	CASSPQMGLALQSNEQFF
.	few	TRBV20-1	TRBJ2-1	TGCAGTGCTATGAAATCCGGGACTTCCTACAATGAGCAGTTCTTC	CSAMKSGTSYNEQFF
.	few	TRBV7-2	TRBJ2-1	TGTGCCAGCAGCTTAATACCCCGGTATTACAATGAGCAGTTCTTC	CASSLIPRYYNEQFF
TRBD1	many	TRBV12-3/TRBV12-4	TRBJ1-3	TGTGCCAGCAGACTGACAGGGCCCGGAAACACCATATATTTT	CASRLTGPGNTIYF
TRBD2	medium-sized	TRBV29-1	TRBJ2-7	TGCAGCGTCTATAGCGGGAGGACCTCCTACGAGCAGTACTTC	CSVYSGRTSYEQYF
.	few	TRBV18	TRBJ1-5	TGTGCCAGCTCACTTTCTCGGATTTCAGGGGTTAATCAGCCCCAGCATTTT	CASSLSRISGVNQPQHF
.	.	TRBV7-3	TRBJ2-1	TGTGCCAGCAGCCACCCGGGACTCCAGTACAATGAGCAGTTCTTC	CASSHPGLQYNEQFF
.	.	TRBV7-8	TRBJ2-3	TGTGCCAGCACCTTCGCGGATACGCAGTATTTT	CASTFADTQYF
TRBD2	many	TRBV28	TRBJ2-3	TGTGCCAGCTCCCCCTCGGGGGCGGGAGGGCTCACAGATACGCAGTATTTT	CASSPSGAGGLTDTQYF
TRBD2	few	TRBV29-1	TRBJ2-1	TGCAGCGTCGGTTATTGGACTAGCGGATACAATGAGCAGTTCTTC	CSVGYWTSGYNEQFF
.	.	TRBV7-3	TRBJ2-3	TGTGCCAGCAGCACTCAGGGATCCGATACGCAGTATTTT	CASSTQGSDTQYF
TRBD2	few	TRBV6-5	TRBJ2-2	TGTGCCAGCAGTTACTATGGCCTAGCGGGAGGGTTCACCGGGGAGCTGTTTTTT	CASSYYGLAGGFTGELFF
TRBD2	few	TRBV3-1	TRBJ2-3	TGTGCCAGCAGCCAAGAAGTAGCGGGAGGTCCAGATACGCAGTATTTT	CASSQEVAGGPDTQYF
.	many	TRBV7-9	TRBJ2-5	TGTGCCAGCAGCTTAGCGCCTCCCAGGATACAAGAGACCCAGTACTTC	CASSLAPPRIQETQYF
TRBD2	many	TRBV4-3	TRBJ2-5	TGCGCCAGCAGCCCCACTTTAGCGGGAGAAGGGGAGGAGACCCAGTACTTC	CASSPTLAGEGEETQYF
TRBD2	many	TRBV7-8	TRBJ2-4	TGTGCCAGCGGACTAGCCGAGGGCATTCAGTACTTC	CASGLAEGIQYF
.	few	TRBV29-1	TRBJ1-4	TGCAGCGTTGAGGTGGCTTCACGGACGACTAATGAAAAACTGTTTTTT	CSVEVASRTTNEKLFF
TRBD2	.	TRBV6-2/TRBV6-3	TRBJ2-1	TGTGCCAGCAGCCGCGAAGCGGGAAGGTCCTACAATGAGCAGTTCTTC	CASSREAGRSYNEQFF
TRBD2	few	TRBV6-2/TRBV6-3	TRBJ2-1	TGTGCCAGCAGTTACAATCGGCCGGGGGGTTGGGACAATGAGCAGTTCTTC	CASSYNRPGGWDNEQFF
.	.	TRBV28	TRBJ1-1	TGTGCCAGCACCCCCCCGGGCAGGGGGAACACTGAAGCTTTCTTT	CASTPPGRGNTEAFF
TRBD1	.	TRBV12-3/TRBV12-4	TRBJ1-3	TGTGCCAGCAGTTTAGGAGGGGGCGTTTTTCCCGGGGACACCATATATTTT	CASSLGGGVFPGDTIYF
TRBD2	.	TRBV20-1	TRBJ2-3	TGCAGTGCACAGGGACTAGCGGGGTTCACAGATACGCAGTATTTT	CSAQGLAGFTDTQYF